This TCR beta chain is from a study of blood T cell repertoires in COVID-19. Study-level background: Acute-phase and convalescent COVID-19 samples originated in the United States, Italy and Spain. The cDNA or gDNA used as material had been derived from T cells, B-cell-depleted T cells, or PBMCs.

The CDR3 covers 12 residues. J was trimmed by 7 bases and V by 6 bases; bases with no gene match: 3. CDR1 and CDR2 (germline): MNHEY, SVGAGI. In the authors' methods: Amplified reference gene primers provided the basis for estimating nucleated cell counts. Measured with immunoSEQ multiplex PCR; TCRdb has only the in-frame clones, and not every one. The V and J calls and the clone size are those of that table, but D and trimming were determined from the DNA. The repertoire includes under 200,000 clones, 70% to 90% of them detected once, and under 2.5% sits in the top ten. Specimen: peripheral blood. J is TRBJ2-1 and V is TRBV6-5, with 7 bases aligning to TRBD1. The sequence was collected from a man between 65 and 85 years old with active or convalescent COVID-19. For the CDR3, the DNA is TGTGCCAGCAGGGACAGGCGTAATGAGCAGTTCTTC. Encoded protein: CASRDRRNEQFF.